This entry lists 17 T cell receptor beta chains sequenced from one sample in a study of graft-versus-host responses after intestinal transplantation (dated by TCRdb to 2020 to 2022). Their antigen targets remain unknown. The library relied on the immunoSEQ multiplex PCR assay. The clones in this table, taken by TCRdb from immuneACCESS, are in-frame only. Not every clone is retained; where verified, under half of the shortfall comes from an unresolved V gene, and the cause of the rest is unknown. Within this sample are about 120,000 clones, with approximately 95% of them counted one time only. The top ten clonotypes cover more than 0.095% of the sample. The label giving this sample's time point can be read as: cells obtained before transplantation from donor or recipient. The sample consisted of unstimulated CD4+ T cells sorted from spleen or lymph node cells, taken before intestinal transplant. The receptors were sampled from a human donor who received an intestinal transplant.

This chain joins TRBV28 and TRBJ2-3, with no clear D. The CDR3 runs to 12 residues. Trimming took 5 bases from V and 2 from J, leaving 5 bases between them. Germline-derived CDR1 and CDR2 are MDHEN and SYDVKM. In DNA, the CDR3 is TGTGCCAGCAGTCTACTCACAGATACGCAGTATTTT. Amino acid sequence: CASSLLTDTQYF.

The J gene is TRBJ1-3, the V gene TRBV5-1; 7 positions agree with TRBD1. V shed 1 base, J shed 4 bases, and the junction held 2 bases outside the gene matches. This CDR3 spans 14 amino acids. CDR1 and CDR2 (germline): SGHRS, YFSETQ. The CDR3 coding sequence is TGCGCCAGCAGCTTGAGGGGGCCCGGAAACACCATATATTTT. This encodes CASSLRGPGNTIYF.

The table lists this clone with a count of one. V gene TRBV10-1 combines with J gene TRBJ2-1; possibly TRBD2 for D (5 bases). CDR1 and CDR2 (germline): WNHNN, SYGVQD (reference sequence). This CDR3 has 13 amino acids. Trimming shortened V by 5 bases and J by 12 bases, and 17 bases separated the two germline ends. The CDR3 loop is CASSRDQGRRQFF. CDR3 DNA: TGCGCCAGCAGTCGGGATCAAGGACGCCGGCAGTTCTTC.

This chain links TRBV29-1 with TRBJ2-1; D perhaps matches TRBD2 (5 bases). Deletions cut 4 bases from V and 1 base from J, with 11 bases between. Germline lookup yields CDR1 SQVTM and CDR2 ANQGSEA. The CDR3 covers 14 residues. CDR3 amino acids: CSVGGRLSYNEQFF. DNA for the CDR3: TGCAGCGTTGGCGGGCGCCTATCCTACAATGAGCAGTTCTTC.

J is TRBJ1-4 and V is TRBV2, with D perhaps TRBD1 (5 bases). V lost 5 bases to trimming and J lost 8 bases, with 15 bases between them. Germline assignment: CDR1 SNHLY and CDR2 FYNNEI. The CDR3 runs to 14 residues. The CDR3 reads CASSSRGEGEKLFF. The CDR3 region has the DNA TGTGCCAGCAGTTCTAGAGGGGAGGGCGAAAAACTGTTTTTT.

The rearrangement links TRBV18 to TRBJ2-3, with 10 positions matching TRBD1. The CDR3 runs 16 residues. After removal of 2 bases from V and 0 bases from J, the junction contained 2 bases not matched to a gene. Germline V gene sequence: CDR1 KGHSH, CDR2 LQKENI. CDR3 in amino acids: CASSPRGQGSTDTQYF. The CDR3 nucleotides are TGTGCCAGCTCACCAAGGGGACAGGGGAGCACAGATACGCAGTATTTT.

This chain links TRBV6-5 with TRBJ2-1; D may be TRBD2 (5 bases). CDR3 size: 16 residues. Between the trimmed V and J ends, which lost 0 bases and 0 bases, there was a span of 9 bases. Germline V gene sequence: CDR1 MNHEY, CDR2 SVGAGI. In nucleotides, the CDR3 is TGTGCCAGCAGTTACTCAGGCGGGCGCTCCTACAATGAGCAGTTCTTC. Translation: CASSYSGGRSYNEQFF.

The rearrangement uses TRBV9 and TRBJ1-2; perhaps TRBD1 as D (6 bases). Trimming took 4 bases from V and 6 from J, leaving 13 bases between them. CDR1 and CDR2 from the germline V gene are SGDLS and YYNGEE. This CDR3 region has 13 residues. CDR3 nucleotide sequence: TGTGCCAGCAGCCAAAGGGGGAGCGATGGCTACACCTTC. Its translation is CASSQRGSDGYTF.

The chain recombines TRBV6-5 with TRBJ2-7; no clear D. V shed 5 bases and J shed 5 bases, with 7 bases lying between them. Germline CDR1 is MNHEY and CDR2 is SVGAGI. The CDR3 covers 11 residues. The CDR3 DNA follows: TGTGCCAGCAGTCAAAACGACGAGCAGTACTTC. Its protein is CASSQNDEQYF.

V gene TRBV9 combines with J gene TRBJ2-5, with D possibly being TRBD2 (6 bases). From germline, CDR1 is SGDLS and CDR2 YYNGEE. Trimming removed 0 bases at V and 2 bases at J, with 11 bases between. The CDR3 has 15 amino acids. As DNA, the CDR3 is TGTGCCAGCAGCGTAGGGTCCAGCGGGCAAGAGACCCAGTACTTC. Protein sequence: CASSVGSSGQETQYF. The variable domain in full, completed from reference TRBV9 and TRBJ2-5, reads DSGVTQTPKHLITATGQRVTLRCSPRSGDLSVYWYQQSLDQGLQFLIQYYNGEERAKGNILERFSAQQFPDLHSELNLSSLELGDSALYFCASSVGSSGQETQYFGPGTRLLVL.

The J gene is TRBJ2-7, the V gene TRBV27, with TRBD1 matching 10 bases. CDR1 and CDR2 from the germline V gene are MNHEY and SMNVEV (reference sequence). J lost 6 bases, V lost 7 bases, and 6 bases had no gene match. This CDR3 contains 13 residues. CDR3: CASTGQGLSEQYF. In DNA form, the CDR3 reads TGTGCCAGCACGGGACAGGGGCTCAGCGAGCAGTACTTC.

The rearrangement uses TRBV2 and TRBJ1-2; TRBD1 matches 8 bases. The CDR3 loop spans 15 amino acids. Germline V lookup: CDR1 SNHLY, CDR2 FYNNEI. Unmatched junction bases numbered 10, after V lost 6 bases and J lost 4 bases. As DNA, the CDR3 is TGTGCCAGCAGGAAGGACAGGGTCGGCTTCTATGGCTACACCTTC. Encoded protein: CASRKDRVGFYGYTF.

This chain uses TRBV7-6 with TRBJ2-5; D is unresolved. Trimming left V 1 base short and J 7 bases short, with 13 bases between. The CDR3 is made up of 14 amino acids. CDR1 is SGHVS, CDR2 FNYEAQ, per germline. The CDR3: CASSLGGSQPTQYF. In DNA, the CDR3 is TGTGCCAGCAGCTTAGGGGGTAGCCAGCCGACCCAGTACTTC.

The chain recombines TRBV7-2 with TRBJ1-2, with a possible D match to TRBD1 (6 bases). The CDR3 totals 16 residues. The V end lost 6 bases, the J end lost 2 bases, and 19 bases lay between the germline ends. The V gene's germline CDR1 is SGHTA and CDR2 FQGNSA. The CDR3 nucleotides are TGTGCCAGCAGAGAAGCCGCGAGGGGGTCGAACTATGGCTACACCTTC. This translates into CASREAARGSNYGYTF.

This clone was found once. V usage is TRBV6-5 and J usage is TRBJ1-5, with 7 bases fitting TRBD1. CDR1 MNHEY and CDR2 SVGAGI come from the germline V gene. The V gene end was trimmed by 5 bases and the J gene end by 2 bases; junction bases not matched to a gene: 6. The CDR3 sequence is 15 residues long. The CDR3 sequence: CASSVQGSGNQPQHF. The CDR3 nucleotides read TGTGCCAGCAGTGTACAGGGGAGCGGCAATCAGCCCCAGCATTTT.

The chain joins TRBV19 to TRBJ2-1, with D hard to call. CDR1 and CDR2 from the germline V gene are LNHDA and SQIVND (reference sequence). The CDR3 is 15 residues long. V lost 3 bases and J lost 2, with 11 bases in between. The CDR3 DNA follows: TGTGCCAGTAGTATGGTGTGGGCAGCCTACAATGAGCAGTTCTTC. Translating it yields CASSMVWAAYNEQFF.

This chain uses TRBV27 with TRBJ2-2, with 10 bases fitting TRBD2. V shed 5 bases, J shed 8 bases, and the junction held 17 bases outside the gene matches. The CDR3 sequence is 18 residues long. In germline, CDR1 is MNHEY, CDR2 SMNVEV (reference sequence). CDR3 amino acids: CASSPLGVAGGGPGELFF. CDR3 DNA: TGTGCCAGCAGTCCCCTCGGGGTAGCGGGAGGTGGACCAGGGGAGCTGTTTTTT.